This paragraph reports one TCR beta chain. Using immunoSEQ multiplex PCR, the repertoire was profiled, and TCRdb retains in-frame clones only, with some absent. The sample lists approximately 290,000 clones; around nine tenths were seen once. The ends lost 6 bases at V and 6 bases at J; junction bases unmatched: 9. The CDR3 length is 16 residues. The germline CDR1 and CDR2 sequences are SGHAT and FQNNGV. The data derive from a study of blood T cell repertoires in COVID-19. Across the whole study: The United States, Italy and Spain supplied acute and convalescent COVID-19 samples. T cells, B-cell-depleted T cells, or PBMCs provided the cDNA or gDNA that served as material.

The sequence was collected from a man aged 30 to 45 with acute or convalescent COVID-19. The chain carries TRBV11-2 and TRBJ2-1; the match to TRBD2 covers 12 bases. Source material: peripheral blood. CDR3 region: CASRITSGGKGNEQFF. The CDR3, as DNA: TGTGCCAGCAGGATTACTAGCGGGGGGAAGGGCAATGAGCAGTTCTTC.